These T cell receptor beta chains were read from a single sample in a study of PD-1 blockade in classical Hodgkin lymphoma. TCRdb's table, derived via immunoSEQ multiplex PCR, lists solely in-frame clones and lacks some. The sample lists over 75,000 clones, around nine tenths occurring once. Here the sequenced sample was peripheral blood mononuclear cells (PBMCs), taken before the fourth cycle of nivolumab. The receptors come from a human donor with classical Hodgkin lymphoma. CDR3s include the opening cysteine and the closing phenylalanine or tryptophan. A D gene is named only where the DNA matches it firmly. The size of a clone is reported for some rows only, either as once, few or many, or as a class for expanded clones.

cdr3_aa: CSVAPYPGTTYEQYF; cdr3_nt: TGCAGCGTTGCCCCCTATCCGGGAACCACCTACGAGCAGTACTTC; v_call: TRBV29-1; d_call: .; j_call: TRBJ2-7; clone_size: .; cdr3_length: 15
cdr3_aa: CASSVGTGSSYNSPLHF; cdr3_nt: TGTGCCAGCAGCGTGGGGACAGGGAGCTCCTATAATTCACCCCTCCACTTT; v_call: TRBV9; d_call: TRBD1; j_call: TRBJ1-6; clone_size: .; cdr3_length: 17
cdr3_aa: CASSIERQGRLNTEAFF; cdr3_nt: TGTGCCAGCAGCATCGAACGGCAGGGAAGGTTGAACACTGAAGCTTTCTTT; v_call: TRBV7-8; d_call: .; j_call: TRBJ1-1; clone_size: once; cdr3_length: 17
cdr3_aa: CASIGQGRANTEAFF; cdr3_nt: TGTGCCAGCATAGGTCAGGGCCGAGCGAACACTGAAGCTTTCTTT; v_call: TRBV27; d_call: .; j_call: TRBJ1-1; clone_size: .; cdr3_length: 15
cdr3_aa: CASSLVAVSSYEQYF; cdr3_nt: TGTGCCAGCAGCTTAGTGGCCGTTAGCTCCTACGAGCAGTACTTC; v_call: TRBV7-2; d_call: .; j_call: TRBJ2-7; clone_size: .; cdr3_length: 15
cdr3_aa: CASSSWEVSGGAVETQYF; cdr3_nt: TGTGCCAGCAGCAGTTGGGAGGTTAGCGGGGGGGCGGTGGAGACCCAGTACTTC; v_call: TRBV28; d_call: TRBD2; j_call: TRBJ2-5; clone_size: .; cdr3_length: 18
cdr3_aa: CASSVGGSQTYEQYF; cdr3_nt: TGTGCCAGCAGTGTGGGGGGTAGCCAAACCTACGAGCAGTACTTC; v_call: TRBV2; d_call: .; j_call: TRBJ2-7; clone_size: .; cdr3_length: 15
cdr3_aa: CASSLTGTTDNEQFF; cdr3_nt: TGTGCCAGCAGCCTAACCGGGACGACGGACAATGAGCAGTTCTTC; v_call: TRBV7-2; d_call: .; j_call: TRBJ2-1; clone_size: .; cdr3_length: 15
cdr3_aa: CASSPGTGSTGELFF; cdr3_nt: TGTGCCAGCAGCCCGGGGACAGGGTCCACCGGGGAGCTGTTTTTT; v_call: TRBV5-6; d_call: TRBD1; j_call: TRBJ2-2; clone_size: .; cdr3_length: 15
cdr3_aa: CAIRRGELGQTEAFF; cdr3_nt: TGTGCCATCAGACGCGGTGAACTTGGACAGACTGAAGCTTTCTTT; v_call: TRBV10-3; d_call: .; j_call: TRBJ1-1; clone_size: once; cdr3_length: 15
cdr3_aa: CASSLIRSDGYTF; cdr3_nt: TGTGCCAGCAGCCTAATCCGCTCGGATGGCTACACCTTC; v_call: TRBV5-6; d_call: .; j_call: TRBJ1-2; clone_size: .; cdr3_length: 13
cdr3_aa: CASSGGTGQGTDTQYF; cdr3_nt: TGCGCCAGCAGCGGGGGGACAGGGCAGGGCACAGATACGCAGTATTTT; v_call: TRBV5-1; d_call: TRBD1; j_call: TRBJ2-3; clone_size: .; cdr3_length: 16
cdr3_aa: CASSLTGAIYYGYTF; cdr3_nt: TGTGCCAGCAGCTTAACAGGGGCGATATACTATGGCTACACCTTC; v_call: TRBV7-9; d_call: TRBD1; j_call: TRBJ1-2; clone_size: once; cdr3_length: 15
cdr3_aa: CASSFSTTGPGYTF; cdr3_nt: TGTGCCAGCAGCTTCTCAACCACAGGGCCTGGCTACACCTTC; v_call: TRBV5-4; d_call: .; j_call: TRBJ1-2; clone_size: many; cdr3_length: 14
cdr3_aa: CASSFPVDSGDNEQFF; cdr3_nt: TGTGCCAGTAGTTTCCCAGTGGACAGCGGAGACAATGAGCAGTTCTTC; v_call: TRBV19; d_call: .; j_call: TRBJ2-1; clone_size: .; cdr3_length: 16
cdr3_aa: CASSVDGTSNQPQHF; cdr3_nt: TGTGCCAGCAGCGTAGACGGAACTAGCAATCAGCCCCAGCATTTT; v_call: TRBV9; d_call: .; j_call: TRBJ1-5; clone_size: .; cdr3_length: 15
cdr3_aa: CASSFSGNYGYTF; cdr3_nt: TGTGCCAGCAGCTTTTCGGGGAACTATGGCTACACCTTC; v_call: TRBV7-9; d_call: .; j_call: TRBJ1-2; clone_size: once; cdr3_length: 13
cdr3_aa: CASSHGAGGADTQYF; cdr3_nt: TGTGCCAGCAGCCATGGGGCAGGGGGCGCAGATACGCAGTATTTT; v_call: TRBV7-6; d_call: TRBD1; j_call: TRBJ2-3; clone_size: .; cdr3_length: 15
cdr3_aa: CASSSRQGINYGYTF; cdr3_nt: TGTGCCAGCAGTTCGAGACAGGGGATCAACTATGGCTACACCTTC; v_call: TRBV6-6; d_call: TRBD1; j_call: TRBJ1-2; clone_size: .; cdr3_length: 15
cdr3_aa: CASSTLPWDRDLNTEAFF; cdr3_nt: TGTGCCAGTAGTACCCTGCCCTGGGACAGAGACCTGAACACTGAAGCTTTCTTT; v_call: TRBV19; d_call: TRBD1; j_call: TRBJ1-1; clone_size: .; cdr3_length: 18
cdr3_aa: CASRVNYGYTF; cdr3_nt: TGTGCCAGCAGGGTTAACTATGGCTACACCTTC; v_call: TRBV6-4; d_call: .; j_call: TRBJ1-2; clone_size: .; cdr3_length: 11
cdr3_aa: CSVAAFFKNIQYF; cdr3_nt: TGCAGCGTTGCGGCTTTTTTCAAAAACATTCAGTACTTC; v_call: TRBV29-1; d_call: .; j_call: TRBJ2-4; clone_size: .; cdr3_length: 13
cdr3_aa: CASRSGTGGIQPQHF; cdr3_nt: TGTGCCAGCAGATCCGGGACAGGGGGAATTCAGCCCCAGCATTTT; v_call: TRBV6-5; d_call: TRBD1; j_call: TRBJ1-5; clone_size: once; cdr3_length: 15
cdr3_aa: CAWSKGLAGGLSYEQYF; cdr3_nt: TGTGCCTGGAGTAAAGGGCTAGCGGGGGGCCTCTCCTACGAGCAGTACTTC; v_call: TRBV30; d_call: TRBD2; j_call: TRBJ2-7; clone_size: .; cdr3_length: 17
cdr3_aa: CASSQGLGPLGTDTQYF; cdr3_nt: TGCGCCAGCAGCCAAGGCTTGGGACCGCTAGGCACAGATACGCAGTATTTT; v_call: TRBV4-3; d_call: .; j_call: TRBJ2-3; clone_size: .; cdr3_length: 17